This T cell receptor (beta chain) comes out of a study of T-cell memory formation after mild COVID-19. Study overall: TCR clusters largely stayed donor specific. Study findings and constraints: The main location of contracting CD4+ clones was CM and EM, and that of contracting CD8+ clones was EMRA. A subset of responding clones appeared in pre-infection memory, suggesting cross-reactive memory joined. A balance of CD4 and CD8 characterized clones contracting day 15 to 85, whereas later expanders leaned CD4+.

The CDR3 runs to 15 residues. In germline, CDR1 is KGHDR, CDR2 SFDVKD. Losses at the gene ends were 4 bases for V and 7 bases for J; bases not matched to a gene: 10. Concerning this clonotype itself: Its matching antigen is unknown.

TCRdb reprocessed the 5' RACE reads with MiXCR, giving one entry per CDR3 protein. The sample lists about 210,000 distinct CDR3 sequences, about 10% occurring once. The V gene is TRBV24-1, the J gene TRBJ2-3; TRBD1 matches 7 bases. The specimen was PBMCs or a T cell subset sorted from them (not recorded which). This TCR was recovered from a man between 18 and 35 years old who had mild COVID-19 (a few samples of this study predate the infection). Cell type and time point are not known. The CDR3 reads CATSDPRTGDYTQYF. In DNA form, the CDR3 reads TGTGCCACCAGTGACCCAAGGACAGGTGATTATACGCAGTATTTT.